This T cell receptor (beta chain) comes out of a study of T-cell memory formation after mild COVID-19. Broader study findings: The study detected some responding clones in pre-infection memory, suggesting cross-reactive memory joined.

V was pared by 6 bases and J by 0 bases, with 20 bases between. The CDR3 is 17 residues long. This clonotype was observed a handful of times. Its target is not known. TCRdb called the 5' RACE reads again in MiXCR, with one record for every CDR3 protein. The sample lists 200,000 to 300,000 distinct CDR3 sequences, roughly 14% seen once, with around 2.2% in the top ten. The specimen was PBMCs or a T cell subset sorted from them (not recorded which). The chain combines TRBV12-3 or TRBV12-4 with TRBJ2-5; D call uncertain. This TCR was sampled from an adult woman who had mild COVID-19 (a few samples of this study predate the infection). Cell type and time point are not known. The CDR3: CASSRPPAVPYQETQYF. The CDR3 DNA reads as TGTGCCAGCAGCCGACCCCCGGCGGTTCCGTACCAAGAGACCCAGTACTTC.